This is a list of T cell receptor beta chains from one sample in a study of identical twins. TCRdb called the 5' RACE reads again in MiXCR, with one record for every CDR3 protein. The sample lists about 280,000 distinct CDR3 sequences, approximately 8.5% occurring once. This sample also appeared in a second study, on yellow fever vaccine responses in identical twins.

The sequenced material came from memory (CD45RO+) T cells sorted from blood. These receptors were collected from a woman under 30 in good health. The CDR3 runs from the conserved cysteine through the conserved F or W. Each record gives: V gene, J gene, D gene, clone size, CDR3 protein, CDR3 DNA. D genes are given only for firm matches. Only part of the rows carry a size: once, few, many, or a class if the clone is expanded.

TRBV5-1	TRBJ2-3	TRBD2	many	CASSQTSAADTQYF	TGCGCCAGCAGCCAAACTAGCGCGGCAGATACGCAGTATTTT
TRBV7-2	TRBJ2-7	-	many	CASSLAEGMYTYEQYF	TGTGCCAGCAGCTTAGCGGAAGGAATGTACACCTACGAGCAGTACTTC
TRBV6-1	TRBJ2-3	-	-	CASRPTLAGQTDTQYF	TGTGCCAGCAGACCGACCTTAGCGGGACAGACAGATACGCAGTATTTT
TRBV15	TRBJ2-1	-	many	CATSSSYNEQFF	TGTGCCACCAGCTCTTCATACAATGAGCAGTTCTTC
TRBV2	TRBJ2-7	-	-	CASSVTGGEQYF	TGTGCCAGCAGCGTGACAGGAGGAGAGCAGTACTTC
TRBV7-9	TRBJ2-3	-	many	CASSLGPSSRRADTQYF	TGTGCCAGCAGCCTGGGCCCGTCGAGTCGACGGGCAGATACGCAGTATTTT
TRBV20-1	TRBJ1-6	-	few	CSATDSGNSPLHF	TGCAGTGCTACGGACAGTGGTAATTCACCCCTCCACTTT
TRBV19	TRBJ2-5	TRBD1	-	CASSIGGQGARETQYF	TGTGCCAGTAGTATAGGGGGACAGGGGGCTCGGGAGACCCAGTACTTC
TRBV4-2	TRBJ2-1	TRBD2	many	CASSQDLAGSYNEQFF	TGTGCCAGCAGCCAGGACCTAGCGGGGTCCTACAATGAGCAGTTCTTC
TRBV20-1	TRBJ2-7	TRBD1	few	CSANPQAGGAYEQYF	TGCAGTGCTAATCCCCAGGCAGGGGGTGCCTACGAGCAGTACTTC
TRBV29-1	TRBJ2-2	-	many	CSARGVGELFF	TGCAGCGCCCGAGGAGTCGGGGAGCTGTTTTTT
TRBV5-1	TRBJ2-3	-	many	CASSAPADTQYF	TGCGCCAGCAGCGCCCCCGCAGATACGCAGTATTTT
TRBV7-2	TRBJ2-3	TRBD2	many	CASSSRGRAFSPDTQYF	TGTGCCAGCAGCTCCCGGGGGAGGGCCTTCTCCCCAGATACGCAGTATTTT
TRBV11-2	TRBJ2-1	-	-	CASRTLGGRTYNEQFF	TGTGCCAGCAGGACCCTCGGGGGGCGGACTTACAATGAGCAGTTCTTC